The 32 T cell receptor beta chains below all came from one sample that was sequenced in a study of blood T cells in healthy people across ages. Using a J-beta primer mix together with a sample-barcoded 5' primer, a second PCR was run for about 6 to 12 cycles. TCRdb ran MiXCR on the 5' RACE reads and lists one entry per CDR3 protein. The table shows some 880,000 distinct CDR3 sequences, with approximately 35% occurring only once. The sequenced material came from blood. Source of these receptors: a man aged 18-30 years in good health.

V gene TRBV7-9 combines with J gene TRBJ2-2; TRBD1 matches 7 bases. Germline V gene lookup returns CDR1 SEHNR and CDR2 FQNEAQ (reference sequence). The CDR3 spans 16 residues. V lost 1 base and J lost 1; bases outside the gene matches: 3. For the CDR3, the DNA is TGTGCCAGCAGCTTAGACCGGACAGGGAACACCGGGGAGCTGTTTTTT. Translated: CASSLDRTGNTGELFF. The whole variable domain, remainder taken from reference TRBV7-9 and TRBJ2-2, is DTGVSQNPRHKITKRGQNVTFRCDPISEHNRLYWYRQTLGQGPEFLTYFQNEAQLEKSRLLSDRFSAERPKGSFSTLEIQRTEQGDSAMYLCASSLDRTGNTGELFFGEGSRLTVL.

This clonotype was found a few times. The genes are TRBV20-1 and TRBJ2-3, with 16 bases lining up with TRBD2. Germline V gene lookup returns CDR1 DFQATT and CDR2 SNEGSKA (reference sequence). The CDR3 totals 16 residues. Trimming removed 4 bases from V and 4 bases from J; junction bases left unmatched: 5. The CDR3 region has the DNA TGCAGTGCTAAGTCGGGACTAGCGGGGGGGCCAGATACGCAGTATTTT. Residues: CSAKSGLAGGPDTQYF.

This clonotype showed up just a few times. In DNA form, the CDR3 reads TGCAGTGCTGACCAGGCGCGAGAGGCTTTCTTT. It codes for CSADQAREAFF. The chain recombines TRBV20-1 with TRBJ1-1; D unresolved. CDR1 is DFQATT, CDR2 SNEGSKA, per germline (reference sequence). This CDR3 region has 11 residues. Trimming cost V 5 bases and J 11 bases, with 15 bases left between them.

The chain uses TRBV9 and TRBJ2-2; 11 nucleotides match TRBD2. The CDR3 is 17 residues long. The V and J ends lost 4 bases and 4 bases, in that order; junction bases with no gene match: 9. The V gene's germline CDR1 is SGDLS and CDR2 YYNGEE. Written as DNA, the CDR3 is TGTGCCAGCAGCCCGACTAGCGGGGTAGGCGGCACCGGGGAGCTGTTTTTT. This sequence encodes CASSPTSGVGGTGELFF.

Remarks on this clonotype: A much larger clone is a single base away; this may be a read error. V and J are TRBV16 and TRBJ2-5; D ambiguous. The CDR3 spans 12 residues. CDR1 KGHSY and CDR2 FQNENV come from the germline V gene. The CDR3 DNA sequence: TGTGCCAGCGGCCAATTTGGAGAGACCCAGTACTTC. Protein: CASGQFGETQYF.

This chain's CDR3 is CAWSARQRDEQFF. In DNA, the CDR3 is TGTGCCTGGAGTGCTAGACAACGGGATGAGCAGTTCTTC. The chain is built from TRBV30 and TRBJ2-1, with D uncertain. CDR3 length: 13 residues. Germline values: CDR1 GTSNPN, CDR2 SVGIG (reference sequence). V gave up 1 base and J gave up 8 bases, with 12 bases separating them.

The chain carries TRBV7-3 and TRBJ2-6; 13 bases agree with TRBD2. This CDR3 contains 17 residues. J gave up 3 bases and V 4 bases, and 3 bases lay outside the gene matches. In germline, CDR1 is SGHTA, CDR2 FQGTGA. Here the CDR3 reads CASSWTSGGYGANVLTF. The CDR3 DNA sequence: TGTGCCAGCAGCTGGACTAGCGGGGGCTATGGGGCCAACGTCCTGACTTTC.

The rearrangement uses TRBV7-9 and TRBJ2-5, with D hard to call. Trimming shortened V by 0 bases and J by 11 bases, and 13 bases separated the two germline ends. This CDR3 is 13 amino acids long. CDR1 is SEHNR and CDR2 is FQNEAQ in the germline V gene (reference sequence). CDR3 loop: CASSLASTNEQYF. The CDR3 DNA follows: TGTGCCAGCAGCTTAGCGTCGACGAATGAGCAGTACTTC.

This chain uses TRBV20-1 with TRBJ2-1, with 9 positions matching TRBD2. From germline, CDR1 is DFQATT and CDR2 SNEGSKA (reference sequence). V gave up 2 bases and J gave up 0 bases; unmatched junction bases: 2. The CDR3 length is 15 residues. The CDR3 DNA reads TGCAGTGCTAGACTAGCGGGGAGCTCCTACAATGAGCAGTTCTTC. Translated: CSARLAGSSYNEQFF.

In its sample, this clonotype was seen many times. This chain connects TRBV6-2 or TRBV6-3 to TRBJ1-2; no clear D. Trimming stripped 0 bases from V and 6 bases from J, with 11 bases between. CDR3 size: 14 residues. The germline V gene has CDR1 MNHEY and CDR2 SVGEGT. This chain's CDR3 is CASSYSIRLDGYTF. Written as DNA, the CDR3 is TGTGCCAGCAGTTACTCGATCAGGCTGGATGGCTACACCTTC.

In its sample, this clonotype was seen once. This sequence joins TRBV4-3 and TRBJ1-4; a weak D match, TRBD1 (6 bases). V lost 6 bases to trimming and J lost 4 bases, with 15 bases between them. CDR3 length: 15 residues. Germline V gene lookup returns CDR1 LGHNA and CDR2 YSLEER. CDR3 residues: CASRHIGQLNEKLFF. CDR3 in DNA: TGCGCCAGCAGGCATATCGGACAGCTTAATGAAAAACTGTTTTTT.

The chain is built from TRBV5-5 and TRBJ1-5; a weak D match, TRBD1 (5 bases). Trimming cost V 4 bases and J 2 bases, with 16 bases left between them. From germline, CDR1 is SGHKS and CDR2 YYEKEE (reference sequence). CDR3 length: 16 amino acids. In DNA form, the CDR3 reads TGTGCCAGCAGCATAGAAGGGGCCTCAGGCAATCAGCCCCAGCATTTT. Its translation is CASSIEGASGNQPQHF.

The chain combines TRBV5-1 with TRBJ2-4; a possible D gene is TRBD1 (6 bases). Trimming left V 4 bases short and J 9 bases short, with 14 bases between. This CDR3 contains 13 residues. Germline V gene data show CDR1 as SGHRS and CDR2 as YFSETQ. In DNA form, the CDR3 reads TGCGCCAGCAGCGCGGACAGACCGACCATTCAGTACTTC. Encoded protein: CASSADRPTIQYF.

This clonotype was seen ten or more times. This CDR3 is CASSFSRPRRFGSGQETQYF. The CDR3 DNA reads as TGTGCCAGCAGTTTTTCCCGACCTAGGAGGTTTGGTTCCGGTCAAGAGACCCAGTACTTC. This chain joins TRBV6-5 and TRBJ2-5; the D gene is possibly TRBD2 (5 bases). The germline V gene has CDR1 MNHEY and CDR2 SVGAGI. CDR3 length equals 20 residues. V shed 4 bases and J shed 2 bases, with 29 bases lying between them.

This clonotype has more than one count but fewer than ten. This chain links TRBV5-1 with TRBJ2-1; D gene unclear. The CDR3 sequence is 12 residues long. Trimming stripped 4 bases from V and 8 bases from J, with 10 bases between. Germline V gene sequence: CDR1 SGHRS, CDR2 YFSETQ. CDR3 coding DNA: TGCGCCAGCAGCCCTACAATCGATGAGCAGTTCTTC. Encoded protein: CASSPTIDEQFF.

About this clonotype: A read error is possible here, since a much larger clone lies one base away. This rearrangement joins TRBV12-3 or TRBV12-4 to TRBJ1-2; no reliable D call. The CDR3 extends over 12 amino acids. CDR3: CTSSPRVFGYTF. The CDR3, as DNA: TGTACCAGCAGCCCCCGGGTCTTTGGCTACACCTTC.

The gene calls are TRBV29-1 and TRBJ2-5, with D possibly matching TRBD2 (7 bases). The closer fit of TRBJ2-7 to the DNA end suggests the J call may be wrong. Germline V gene data show CDR1 as SQVTM and CDR2 as ANQGSEA. The length of the CDR3 is 13 residues. Written as DNA, the CDR3 is TGCAGCGTTGCGGAGGGGGGGAGCTACGAGCAGTACTTC. It translates to CSVAEGGSYEQYF.

In its sample, this clonotype was seen a few times. This chain links TRBV3-1 with TRBJ2-5; D could derive from TRBD1 or TRBD2 (5 bases each). The end of the DNA fits TRBJ2-7 better, so the J call may be wrong. This CDR3 is built from 13 residues. CDR1 is LGHDT and CDR2 is YNNKEL in the germline V gene (reference sequence). Written as DNA, the CDR3 is TGTGCCAGCAGCTTAGGCCCAGGGAGCGAGCAGTACTTC. Residues: CASSLGPGSEQYF.

The rearrangement links TRBV2 to TRBJ2-1; 7 nucleotides align to TRBD2. J gave up 7 bases and V 7 bases, and 4 bases lay outside the gene matches. The length of the CDR3 is 12 residues. The V gene's germline CDR1 is SNHLY and CDR2 FYNNEI. The chain's CDR3 is CASKWEGNEQFF. The CDR3 DNA sequence: TGTGCCAGCAAGTGGGAGGGGAATGAGCAGTTCTTC.

V and J are TRBV5-6 and TRBJ2-4, with TRBD2 matching over 8 bases. The germline CDR1 and CDR2 sequences are SGHDT and YYEEEE. Trimming took 0 bases from V and 7 from J; bases not matched to a gene: 6. The CDR3 runs 15 residues. The CDR3 loop is CASSLGSGRENIQYF. DNA for the CDR3: TGTGCCAGCAGCTTGGGAAGCGGGAGAGAGAACATTCAGTACTTC.

The V gene is TRBV20-1, the J gene TRBJ2-2; tentative D call: TRBD2 (5 bases). Trimming removed 2 bases from V and 2 bases from J, with 12 bases in between. This CDR3 comprises 15 residues. The germline CDR1 and CDR2 sequences are DFQATT and SNEGSKA (reference sequence). The CDR3, as DNA: TGCAGTGCTAGACCTAGGGAGTTAAACACCGGGGAGCTGTTTTTT. Translating gives CSARPRELNTGELFF.

The genes are TRBV12-3 or TRBV12-4 and TRBJ1-5; 7 positions match TRBD1. The trim removed 8 bases at V and 7 bases at J, leaving 11 bases unmatched. The CDR3 spans 14 residues. The CDR3 reads CASGATGRWQPQHF. The DNA of the CDR3 is TGTGCCAGCGGTGCGACAGGGCGGTGGCAGCCCCAGCATTTT.

This clonotype was seen repeatedly, ten times or more. The V call is TRBV10-3, the J call TRBJ2-1; no clear D. The CDR3 is 15 amino acids. Germline V gene sequence: CDR1 ENHRY, CDR2 SYGVKD. The V end was cut by 0 bases, the J end by 0 bases, with 6 bases between. CDR3 region: CAISESGRSYNEQFF. The CDR3 coding sequence is TGTGCCATCAGTGAGTCAGGACGCTCCTACAATGAGCAGTTCTTC.

This clonotype has only a few counts. In nucleotides, the CDR3 is TGTGCCAGCAGTGACTCGGGGGGCGAGCAGTTCTTC. As protein: CASSDSGGEQFF. This chain connects TRBV6-4 to TRBJ2-1; either TRBD1 or TRBD2 may fit D (6 bases each). Germline V gene data show CDR1 as MRHNA and CDR2 as SNTAGT. V lost 0 bases to trimming and J lost 10 bases, with 7 bases between them. This CDR3 has 12 residues.

The rearrangement uses TRBV27 and TRBJ1-5, with D possibly being TRBD1 (5 bases). V was pared by 6 bases and J by 2 bases, with 11 bases between. Germline assignment: CDR1 MNHEY and CDR2 SMNVEV (reference sequence). CDR3 size: 14 residues. CDR3 protein: CASRGGEGNQPQHF. The CDR3 coding sequence is TGTGCCAGCAGAGGAGGGGAAGGCAATCAGCCCCAGCATTTT.

This chain joins TRBV7-9 and TRBJ2-1, with D perhaps matching TRBD2 (6 bases). The V end was cut by 5 bases, the J end by 3 bases, with 14 bases between. The V gene's germline CDR1 is SEHNR and CDR2 FQNEAQ (reference sequence). The CDR3 is 15 residues long. Here the CDR3 reads CASSPETSNYNEQFF. CDR3 nucleotide sequence: TGTGCCAGCAGCCCCGAGACTAGTAACTACAATGAGCAGTTCTTC.

V gene TRBV4-2 combines with J gene TRBJ2-5; D is uncertain. V was clipped by 4 bases and J by 2 bases, with 11 bases between them. This CDR3 comprises 14 residues. Germline values: CDR1 LGHNA, CDR2 YNFKEQ. CDR3 region: CASSPRLEQETQYF. CDR3 coding DNA: TGTGCCAGCAGCCCGCGACTGGAACAAGAGACCCAGTACTTC.

This clonotype was seen repeatedly, ten times or more. The J gene is TRBJ2-3, the V gene TRBV2, with TRBD2 as a possible D gene (7 bases). CDR1 is SNHLY and CDR2 is FYNNEI in the germline V gene. V lost 4 bases and J lost 2, with 16 bases in between. CDR3 length: 16 residues. CDR3 amino acids: CASSGPTGGATDTQYF. The CDR3 DNA is TGTGCCAGCAGTGGACCAACTGGGGGGGCCACAGATACGCAGTATTTT.

For this clonotype: A read error may account for a junction end that differs from germline. The V call is TRBV20-1, the J call TRBJ2-3; D is ambiguous. CDR1 and CDR2 from the germline V gene are DFQATT and SNEGSKA (reference sequence). The CDR3 totals 11 residues. The CDR3 bases are TGCAGTGCCCAGAGCATAGATACGCAGTATTTT. As protein: CSAQSIDTQYF.

This clonotype was observed a handful of times. This chain joins TRBV20-1 and TRBJ2-3; 14 bases line up with TRBD2. J lost 1 base, V lost 6 bases, and 12 bases had no gene match. CDR1 is DFQATT, CDR2 SNEGSKA, per germline (reference sequence). CDR3 length: 18 amino acids. CDR3 sequence (DNA): TGCAGTGCAGACAGGACTAGCGGGGGGTCTTTAGGCACAGATACGCAGTATTTT. Translation gives CSADRTSGGSLGTDTQYF.

The table lists this clonotype with many counts. The chain links TRBV20-1 to TRBJ2-4; either TRBD1 or TRBD2 may fit D (5 bases each). The CDR3 is made up of 13 amino acids. Germline CDR1 reads DFQATT; CDR2 reads SNEGSKA (reference sequence). The V gene lost 0 bases and the J gene lost 7 bases, with 10 bases spanning the gap. This CDR3 is CSARDEGPNIQYF. DNA for the CDR3: TGCAGTGCTAGAGATGAGGGGCCGAACATTCAGTACTTC.

This clonotype was observed a few times. This chain joins TRBV4-1 and TRBJ1-5, with D possibly TRBD1 on 6 matching bases. The germline CDR1 and CDR2 sequences are MGHRA and YSYEKL. Trimming removed 1 base at V and 3 bases at J, with 16 bases between. The CDR3 sequence is 17 residues long. This CDR3 is CASSQGGPGAPNQPQHF. CDR3 sequence (DNA): TGCGCCAGCAGCCAAGGGGGGCCAGGGGCCCCCAATCAGCCCCAGCATTTT.